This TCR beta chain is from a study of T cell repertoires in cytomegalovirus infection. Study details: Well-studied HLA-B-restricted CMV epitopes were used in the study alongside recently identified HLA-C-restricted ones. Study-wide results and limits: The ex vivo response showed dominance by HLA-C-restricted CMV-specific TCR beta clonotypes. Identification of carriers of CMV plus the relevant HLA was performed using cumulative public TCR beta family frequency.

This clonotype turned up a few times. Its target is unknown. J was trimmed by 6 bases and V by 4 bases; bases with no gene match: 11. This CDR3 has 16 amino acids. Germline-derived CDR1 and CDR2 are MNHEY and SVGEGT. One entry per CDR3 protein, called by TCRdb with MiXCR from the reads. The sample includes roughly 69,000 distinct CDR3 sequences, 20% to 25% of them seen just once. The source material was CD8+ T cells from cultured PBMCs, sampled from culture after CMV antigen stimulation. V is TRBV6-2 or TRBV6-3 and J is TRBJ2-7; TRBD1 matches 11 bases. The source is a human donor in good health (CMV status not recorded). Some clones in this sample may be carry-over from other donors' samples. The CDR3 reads CASSSLQDRGQGEQYF. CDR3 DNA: TGTGCCAGCAGTTCCCTCCAGGACAGGGGGCAGGGCGAGCAGTACTTC.